The 11 T cell receptor beta chains presented below share a single source sample, sequenced in a study of shared clonotypes between healthy human individuals. Produced via immunoSEQ multiplex PCR; TCRdb's table is partial and in-frame only. The repertoire holds more than 2,000,000 clones, with approximately 90% as singletons. Sequencing was carried out using naive CD4+ T cells sorted from blood. Described subset: CD45RA+ positively selected. These receptors all stem from a man between 18 and 35 years old in good health.

The chain has TRBV5-6 and TRBJ2-2; D remains ambiguous. The V end lost 5 bases, the J end lost 3 bases, and 14 bases lay between the germline ends. Germline CDR1 and CDR2: SGHDT and YYEEEE. The CDR3 has 15 amino acids. CDR3 residues: CASSFGRRYTGELFF. The CDR3 DNA reads as TGTGCCAGCAGTTTCGGCAGAAGGTACACCGGGGAGCTGTTTTTT.

The chain employs TRBV6-6 and TRBJ2-7, with a tentative D call TRBD2 (6 bases). This CDR3 has 13 residues. V dropped 8 bases and J dropped 2 bases, with 13 bases sitting between them. The germline gives CDR1 MNHNY, CDR2 SVGAGI (reference sequence). For the CDR3, the DNA is TGTGCCAGCTCGGAGGGAGCCCCCTACGAGCAGTACTTC. As protein: CASSEGAPYEQYF.

The chain combines TRBV9 with TRBJ2-5; D possibly matches TRBD1 or TRBD2 (5 bases each). V was clipped by 2 bases and J by 4 bases, with 12 bases between them. In germline, CDR1 is SGDLS, CDR2 YYNGEE. The CDR3 is 14 amino acids. CDR3 protein: CASSVEGTGETQYF. The CDR3 coding sequence is TGTGCCAGCAGCGTTGAAGGGACGGGAGAGACCCAGTACTTC. Full variable domain (missing parts from reference TRBV9 and TRBJ2-5): DSGVTQTPKHLITATGQRVTLRCSPRSGDLSVYWYQQSLDQGLQFLIQYYNGEERAKGNILERFSAQQFPDLHSELNLSSLELGDSALYFCASSVEGTGETQYFGPGTRLLVL.

The chain carries TRBV29-1 and TRBJ2-2; possibly TRBD1 for D (6 bases). The CDR3 has 13 amino acids. Trimming shortened V by 4 bases and J by 5 bases, and 11 bases separated the two germline ends. CDR1 and CDR2 from the germline V gene are SQVTM and ANQGSEA. The CDR3 spells CSVGQVLTGELFF. DNA of the CDR3: TGCAGCGTTGGACAGGTTTTGACCGGGGAGCTGTTTTTT.

This chain joins TRBV6-1 and TRBJ1-1, with no clear D. Germline V CDR1 and CDR2: MNHNS, SASEGT. CDR3 size: 15 residues. V lost 8 bases to trimming and J lost 1 base, with 17 bases between them. CDR3 in DNA: TGTGCCAGCCCCTCCGTCAACAGACCGAACACTGAAGCTTTCTTT. Protein sequence: CASPSVNRPNTEAFF.

About this clone itself: A junction boundary mismatches the germline segment, possibly from a read error. The CDR3 DNA reads TGTGCCAGCAGCGTAGAGAGGGCGCTGAGTAAGGGCTACACCTTC. Amino acids: CASSVERALSKGYTF. The chain couples TRBV11-2 to TRBJ1-2; no reliable D call. CDR3 size: 15 residues. Looked up from germline, CDR1 is SGHAT and CDR2 is FQNNGV.

The chain links TRBV28 to TRBJ2-4; 7 bases are a match to TRBD1. The trim removed 3 bases at V and 1 base at J, leaving 9 bases unmatched. Germline values: CDR1 MDHEN, CDR2 SYDVKM. The CDR3 is made up of 17 amino acids. The CDR3 sequence is CASSLTGKEMAKNIQYF. Here the CDR3 DNA reads TGTGCCAGCAGTTTGACAGGGAAGGAAATGGCCAAAAACATTCAGTACTTC.

The chain uses TRBV5-1 and TRBJ1-1; unclear D gene. Germline values: CDR1 SGHRS, CDR2 YFSETQ. The CDR3 consists of 11 residues. The V end lost 5 bases, the J end lost 4 bases, and 6 bases lay between the germline ends. Here the CDR3 reads CASSGLTEAFF. In DNA form, the CDR3 reads TGCGCCAGCAGTGGGCTCACTGAAGCTTTCTTT.

The chain recombines TRBV7-9 with TRBJ2-7; the D call may be TRBD1 or TRBD2 (5 bases each). V gave up 1 base and J gave up 6 bases, with 16 bases separating them. The CDR3 is 15 amino acids. CDR1 SEHNR and CDR2 FQNEAQ come from the germline V gene (reference sequence). The CDR3 nucleotides are TGTGCCAGCAGCTTAGAATTTAGGGACCCCGCCGAGCAGTACTTC. Translating gives CASSLEFRDPAEQYF. The full variable domain, its missing parts supplied by reference TRBV7-9 and TRBJ2-7, is DTGVSQNPRHKITKRGQNVTFRCDPISEHNRLYWYRQTLGQGPEFLTYFQNEAQLEKSRLLSDRFSAERPKGSFSTLEIQRTEQGDSAMYLCASSLEFRDPAEQYFGPGTRLTVT.

This clone was seen only once. The chain is built from TRBV12-5 and TRBJ1-2; 7 bases line up with TRBD1. In germline, CDR1 is LGHNT, CDR2 FRNRAP. Trimming removed 2 bases from V and 6 bases from J; junction bases left unmatched: 0. The CDR3 runs 12 residues. In DNA, the CDR3 is TGTGCTAGTGGTTTGACAGGGGATGGCTACACCTTC. It encodes CASGLTGDGYTF.

Concerning this clone: Other DNA sequences from this sample encode an identical CDR3 as well. This chain connects TRBV2 to TRBJ1-2; perhaps TRBD1 as D (6 bases). The V and J ends lost 8 bases and 1 base respectively, with 11 bases between them. Germline lookup yields CDR1 SNHLY and CDR2 FYNNEI. This CDR3 spans 13 amino acids. The CDR3 sequence is CASSQDSNYGYTF. The DNA for the CDR3 is TGTGCCAGCTCCCAGGACAGTAACTATGGCTACACCTTC. The full variable domain, completed using reference TRBV2 and TRBJ1-2, is EPEVTQTPSHQVTQMGQEVILRCVPISNHLYFYWYRQILGQKVEFLVSFYNNEISEKSEIFDDQFSVERPDGSNFTLKIRSTKLEDSAMYFCASSQDSNYGYTFGSGTRLTVV.